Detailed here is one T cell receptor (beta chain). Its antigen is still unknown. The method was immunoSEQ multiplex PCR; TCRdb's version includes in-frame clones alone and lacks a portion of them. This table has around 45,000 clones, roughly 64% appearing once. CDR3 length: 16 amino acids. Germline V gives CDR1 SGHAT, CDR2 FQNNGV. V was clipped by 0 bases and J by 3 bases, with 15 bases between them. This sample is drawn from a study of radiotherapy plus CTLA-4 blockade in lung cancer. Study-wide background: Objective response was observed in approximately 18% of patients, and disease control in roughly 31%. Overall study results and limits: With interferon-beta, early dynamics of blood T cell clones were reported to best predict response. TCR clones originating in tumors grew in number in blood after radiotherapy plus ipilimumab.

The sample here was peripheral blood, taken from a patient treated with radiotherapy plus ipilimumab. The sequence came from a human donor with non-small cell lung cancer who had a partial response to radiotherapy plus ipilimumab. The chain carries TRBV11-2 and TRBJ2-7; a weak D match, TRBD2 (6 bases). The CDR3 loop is CASSLDQDFGSYEQYF. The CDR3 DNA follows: TGTGCCAGCAGCTTAGACCAAGACTTCGGGAGCTACGAGCAGTACTTC.